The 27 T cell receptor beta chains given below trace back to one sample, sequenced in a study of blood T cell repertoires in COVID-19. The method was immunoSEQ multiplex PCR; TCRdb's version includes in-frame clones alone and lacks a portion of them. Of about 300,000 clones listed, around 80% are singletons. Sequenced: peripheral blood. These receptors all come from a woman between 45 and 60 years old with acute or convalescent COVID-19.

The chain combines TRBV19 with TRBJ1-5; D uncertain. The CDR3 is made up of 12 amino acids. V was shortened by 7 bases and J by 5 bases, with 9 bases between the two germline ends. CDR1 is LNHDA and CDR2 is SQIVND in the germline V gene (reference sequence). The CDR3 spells CASKSTDQPQHF. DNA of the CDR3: TGTGCCAGTAAATCGACTGATCAGCCCCAGCATTTT.

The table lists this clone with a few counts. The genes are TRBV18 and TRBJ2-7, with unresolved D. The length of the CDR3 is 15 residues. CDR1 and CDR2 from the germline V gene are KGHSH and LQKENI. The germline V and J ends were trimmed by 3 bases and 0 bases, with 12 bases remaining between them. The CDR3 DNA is TGTGCCAGCTCACCCTCCTGGCGGAGCTCCTACGAGCAGTACTTC. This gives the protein CASSPSWRSSYEQYF.

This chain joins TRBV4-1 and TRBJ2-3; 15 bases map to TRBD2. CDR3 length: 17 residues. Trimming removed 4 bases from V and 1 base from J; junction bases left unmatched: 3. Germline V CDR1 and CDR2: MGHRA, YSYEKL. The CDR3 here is CASSPRTSGGGTDTQYF. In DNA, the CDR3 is TGCGCCAGCAGCCCCCGGACTAGCGGGGGGGGCACAGATACGCAGTATTTT.

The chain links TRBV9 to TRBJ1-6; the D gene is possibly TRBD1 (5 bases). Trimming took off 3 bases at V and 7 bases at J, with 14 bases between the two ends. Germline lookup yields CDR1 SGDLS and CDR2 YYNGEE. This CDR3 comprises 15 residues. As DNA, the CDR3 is TGTGCCAGCAGCGCGGGGGGGACGCCAAATTCACCCCTCCACTTT. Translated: CASSAGGTPNSPLHF.

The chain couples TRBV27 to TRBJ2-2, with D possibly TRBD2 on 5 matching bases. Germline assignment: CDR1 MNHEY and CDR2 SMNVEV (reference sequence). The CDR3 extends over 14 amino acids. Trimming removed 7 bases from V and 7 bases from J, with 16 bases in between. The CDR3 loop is CASNPGIVGGELFF. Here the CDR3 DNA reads TGTGCCAGCAATCCCGGGATAGTTGGCGGGGAGCTGTTTTTT.

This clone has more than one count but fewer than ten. This chain's CDR3 is CASSLALQGYTEAFF. For the CDR3, the DNA is TGTGCCAGCAGCTTAGCGCTCCAGGGGTACACTGAAGCTTTCTTT. This chain joins TRBV7-2 and TRBJ1-1, with D perhaps matching TRBD1 (6 bases). CDR3 size: 15 residues. Germline V gives CDR1 SGHTA, CDR2 FQGNSA. With 0 bases removed from V and 3 bases from J, the gap between germline ends came to 11 bases.

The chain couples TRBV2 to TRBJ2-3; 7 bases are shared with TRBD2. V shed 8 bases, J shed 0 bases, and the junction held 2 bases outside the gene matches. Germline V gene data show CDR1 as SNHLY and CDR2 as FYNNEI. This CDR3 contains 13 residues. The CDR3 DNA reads TGTGCCAGCGGGAGGGAAAGCACAGATACGCAGTATTTT. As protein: CASGRESTDTQYF.

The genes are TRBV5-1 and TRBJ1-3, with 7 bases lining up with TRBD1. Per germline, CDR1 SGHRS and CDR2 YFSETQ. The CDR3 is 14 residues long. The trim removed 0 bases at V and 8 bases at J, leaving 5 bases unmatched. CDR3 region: CASSLGQGADTIYF. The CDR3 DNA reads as TGCGCCAGCAGCTTGGGACAGGGTGCGGACACCATATATTTT.

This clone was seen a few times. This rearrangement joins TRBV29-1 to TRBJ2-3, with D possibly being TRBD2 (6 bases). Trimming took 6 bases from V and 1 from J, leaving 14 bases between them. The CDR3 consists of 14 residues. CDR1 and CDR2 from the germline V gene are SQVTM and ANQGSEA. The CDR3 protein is CSVAGGSGTDTQYF. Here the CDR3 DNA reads TGCAGCGTAGCCGGGGGATCGGGCACAGATACGCAGTATTTT.

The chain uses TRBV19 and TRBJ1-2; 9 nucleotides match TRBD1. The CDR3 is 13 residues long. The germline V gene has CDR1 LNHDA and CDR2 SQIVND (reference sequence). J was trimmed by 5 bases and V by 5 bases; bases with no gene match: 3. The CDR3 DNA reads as TGTGCCAGTAGTCCCGGGACAGGGTATGGCTACACCTTC. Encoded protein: CASSPGTGYGYTF. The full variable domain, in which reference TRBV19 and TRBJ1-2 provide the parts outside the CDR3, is DGGITQSPKYLFRKEGQNVTLSCEQNLNHDAMYWYRQDPGQGLRLIYYSQIVNDFQKGDIAEGYSVSREKKESFPLTVTSAQKNPTAFYLCASSPGTGYGYTFGSGTRLTVV.

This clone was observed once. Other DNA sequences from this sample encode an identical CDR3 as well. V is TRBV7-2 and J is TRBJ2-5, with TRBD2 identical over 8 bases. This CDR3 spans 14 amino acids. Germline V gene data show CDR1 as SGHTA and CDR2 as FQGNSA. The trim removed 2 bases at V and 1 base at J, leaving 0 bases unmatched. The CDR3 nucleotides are TGTGCCAGCAGCTTAACTAGCGGCCAAGAGACCCAGTACTTC. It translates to CASSLTSGQETQYF.

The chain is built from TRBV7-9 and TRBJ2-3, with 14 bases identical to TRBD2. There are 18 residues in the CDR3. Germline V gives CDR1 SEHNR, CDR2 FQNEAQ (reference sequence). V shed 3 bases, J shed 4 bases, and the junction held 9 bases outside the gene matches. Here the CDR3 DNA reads TGTGCCAGCAGCTTTTGGACTAGCGGGGGGCGGAGGGCAGATACGCAGTATTTT. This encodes CASSFWTSGGRRADTQYF.

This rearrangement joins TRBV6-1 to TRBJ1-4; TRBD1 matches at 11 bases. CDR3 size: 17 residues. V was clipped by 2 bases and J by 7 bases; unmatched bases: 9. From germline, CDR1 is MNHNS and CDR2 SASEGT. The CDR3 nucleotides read TGTGCCAGCAGTGAAACCAGGTGGGGACAGGGGGGTGAAAAACTGTTTTTT. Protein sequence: CASSETRWGQGGEKLFF.

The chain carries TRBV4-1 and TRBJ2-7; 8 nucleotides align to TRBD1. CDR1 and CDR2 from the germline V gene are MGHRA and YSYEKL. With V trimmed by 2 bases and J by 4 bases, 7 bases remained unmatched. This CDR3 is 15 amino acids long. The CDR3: CASSQQPGTGYEQYV. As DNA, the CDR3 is TGCGCCAGCAGCCAACAACCAGGGACAGGTTACGAGCAGTACGTC.

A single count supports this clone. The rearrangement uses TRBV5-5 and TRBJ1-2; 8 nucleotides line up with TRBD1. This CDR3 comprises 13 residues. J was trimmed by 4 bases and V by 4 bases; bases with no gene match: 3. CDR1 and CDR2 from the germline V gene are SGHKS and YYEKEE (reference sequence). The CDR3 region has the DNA TGTGCCAGCAGCCCCGGGACAGGCTATGGCTACACCTTC. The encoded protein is CASSPGTGYGYTF.

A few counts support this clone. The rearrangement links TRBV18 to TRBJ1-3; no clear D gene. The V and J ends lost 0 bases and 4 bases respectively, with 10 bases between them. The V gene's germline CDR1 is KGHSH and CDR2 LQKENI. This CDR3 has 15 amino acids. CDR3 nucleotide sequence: TGTGCCAGCTCACCACCTCCCGGGAGCGGAAACACCATATATTTT. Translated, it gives CASSPPPGSGNTIYF.

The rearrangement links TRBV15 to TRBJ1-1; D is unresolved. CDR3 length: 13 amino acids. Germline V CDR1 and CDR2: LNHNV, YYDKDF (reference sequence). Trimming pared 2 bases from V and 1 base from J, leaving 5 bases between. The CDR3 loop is CATSRNGNTEAFF. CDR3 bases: TGTGCCACCAGCAGAAACGGGAACACTGAAGCTTTCTTT.

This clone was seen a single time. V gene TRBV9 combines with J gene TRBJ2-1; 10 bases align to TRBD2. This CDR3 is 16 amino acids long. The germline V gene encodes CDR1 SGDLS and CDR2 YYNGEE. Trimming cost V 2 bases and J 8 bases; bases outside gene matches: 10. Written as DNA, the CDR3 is TGTGCCAGCAGCGTTGAGAGCGGGAGGGCCGGGGATGAGCAGTTCTTC. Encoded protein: CASSVESGRAGDEQFF. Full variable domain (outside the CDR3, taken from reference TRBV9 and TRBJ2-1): DSGVTQTPKHLITATGQRVTLRCSPRSGDLSVYWYQQSLDQGLQFLIQYYNGEERAKGNILERFSAQQFPDLHSELNLSSLELGDSALYFCASSVESGRAGDEQFFGPGTRLTVL.

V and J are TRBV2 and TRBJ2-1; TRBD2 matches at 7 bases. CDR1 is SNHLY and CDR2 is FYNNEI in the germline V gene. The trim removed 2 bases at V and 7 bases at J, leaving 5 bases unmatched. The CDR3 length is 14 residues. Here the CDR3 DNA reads TGTGCCAGCAGTGAAAGGGCTAGCGGTAATGAGCAGTTCTTC. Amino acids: CASSERASGNEQFF.

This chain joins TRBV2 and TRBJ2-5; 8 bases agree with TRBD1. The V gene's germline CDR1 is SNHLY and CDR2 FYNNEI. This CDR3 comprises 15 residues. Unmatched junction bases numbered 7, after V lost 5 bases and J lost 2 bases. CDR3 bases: TGTGCCAGCAGTCCGGACAGGGCAGGTCAAGAGACCCAGTACTTC. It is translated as CASSPDRAGQETQYF.

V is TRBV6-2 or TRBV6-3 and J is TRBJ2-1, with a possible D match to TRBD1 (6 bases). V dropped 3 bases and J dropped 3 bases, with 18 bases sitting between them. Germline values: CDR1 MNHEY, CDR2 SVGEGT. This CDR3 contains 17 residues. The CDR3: CASSYRGGPGDYNEQFF. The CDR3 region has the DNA TGTGCCAGCAGTTATCGTGGAGGTCCAGGGGACTACAATGAGCAGTTCTTC.

The CDR3 nucleotides are TGTGCCAGTAGTCAATCAGGGGGAATTGGCGAGCAGTACGTC. It codes for CASSQSGGIGEQYV. V and J are TRBV19 and TRBJ2-7; 7 bases agree with TRBD1. V lost 5 bases to trimming and J lost 6 bases; unmatched junction nucleotides: 10. This CDR3 has 14 amino acids. Germline V lookup: CDR1 LNHDA, CDR2 SQIVND (reference sequence).

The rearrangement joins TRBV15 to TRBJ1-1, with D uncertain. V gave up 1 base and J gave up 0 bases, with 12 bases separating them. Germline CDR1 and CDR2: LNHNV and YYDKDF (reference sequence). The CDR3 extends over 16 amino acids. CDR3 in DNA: TGTGCCACCAGCAGAGGCGGGTTGGGGATGAACACTGAAGCTTTCTTT. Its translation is CATSRGGLGMNTEAFF.

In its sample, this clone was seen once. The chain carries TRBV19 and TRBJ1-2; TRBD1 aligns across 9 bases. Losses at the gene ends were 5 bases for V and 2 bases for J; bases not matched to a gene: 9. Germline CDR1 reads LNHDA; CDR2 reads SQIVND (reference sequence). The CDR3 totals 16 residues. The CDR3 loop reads CASSASPGTGNYGYTF. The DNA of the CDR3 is TGTGCCAGTAGTGCAAGTCCCGGGACAGGGAACTATGGCTACACCTTC.

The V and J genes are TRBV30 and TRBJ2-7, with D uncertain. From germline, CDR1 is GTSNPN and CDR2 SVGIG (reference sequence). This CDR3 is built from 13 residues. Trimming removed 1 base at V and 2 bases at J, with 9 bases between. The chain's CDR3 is CAWSEQPTYEQYF. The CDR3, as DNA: TGTGCCTGGAGTGAACAGCCAACCTACGAGCAGTACTTC.

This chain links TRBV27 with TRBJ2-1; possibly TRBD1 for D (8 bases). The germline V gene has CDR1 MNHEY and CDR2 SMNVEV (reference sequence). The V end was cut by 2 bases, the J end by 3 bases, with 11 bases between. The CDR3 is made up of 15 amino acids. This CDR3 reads CASSLSGTGYNEQFF. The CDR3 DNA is TGTGCCAGCAGTTTAAGCGGGACAGGCTACAATGAGCAGTTCTTC.

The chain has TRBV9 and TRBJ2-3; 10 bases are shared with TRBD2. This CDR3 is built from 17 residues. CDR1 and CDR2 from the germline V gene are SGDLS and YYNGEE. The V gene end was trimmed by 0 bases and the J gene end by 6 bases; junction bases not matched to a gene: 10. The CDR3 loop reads CASSVAGGGTSVDTQYF. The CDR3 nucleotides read TGTGCCAGCAGCGTAGCCGGGGGAGGGACTAGCGTTGATACGCAGTATTTT.